The 23 T cell receptor beta chains reported below all come from one sample, sequenced in a study of blood T cells in healthy people across ages. A second 7 to 11 cycle PCR used barcoded and J-beta primers. TCRdb analysed the 5' RACE reads with MiXCR anew, one entry per CDR3 protein. The sample holds some 900,000 distinct CDR3 sequences; 45% to 50% are singletons and the top ten take around 15%. The sample consisted of blood. Receptors originate from a man aged 30 to 39 in good health.

This chain joins TRBV10-3 and TRBJ2-1, with TRBD2 identical over 8 bases. The V gene end was trimmed by 8 bases and the J gene end by 8 bases; junction bases not matched to a gene: 5. CDR1 and CDR2 from the germline V gene are ENHRY and SYGVKD. The CDR3 totals 12 residues. In DNA, the CDR3 is TGTGCCATCGGGACTAGAATCGATGAGCAGTTCTTC. This sequence encodes CAIGTRIDEQFF.

The chain joins TRBV5-1 to TRBJ2-7, with 10 positions matching TRBD1. This CDR3 has 14 amino acids. Trimming removed 4 bases from V and 6 bases from J; junction bases left unmatched: 7. The germline V gene has CDR1 SGHRS and CDR2 YFSETQ. CDR3 sequence: CASSRGTGEGEQYF. The CDR3 nucleotides are TGCGCCAGCAGCCGGGGGACAGGGGAGGGCGAGCAGTACTTC.

V gene TRBV28 combines with J gene TRBJ1-4; D is unresolved. Germline values: CDR1 MDHEN, CDR2 SYDVKM. The CDR3 is made up of 15 amino acids. V dropped 2 bases and J dropped 4 bases, with 11 bases sitting between them. Written as DNA, the CDR3 is TGTGCCAGCAGTTTAGGCGGAGGAAATAATGAAAAACTGTTTTTT. It specifies CASSLGGGNNEKLFF.

The chain couples TRBV4-3 to TRBJ2-1, with 8 bases identical to TRBD1. CDR1 is LGHNA, CDR2 YSLEER, per germline. This CDR3 is 16 amino acids long. V trimming: 0 bases; J trimming: 5 bases; junction bases outside the gene matches: 6. The DNA for the CDR3 is TGCGCCAGCAGCCAAGATCCCGGACAGGGAGACAATGAGCAGTTCTTC. Its protein product is CASSQDPGQGDNEQFF.

This chain joins TRBV3-1 and TRBJ1-1; D is uncertain. Trimming shortened V by 1 base and J by 3 bases, and 12 bases separated the two germline ends. CDR1 LGHDT and CDR2 YNNKEL come from the germline V gene (reference sequence). The CDR3 is 15 amino acids. DNA for the CDR3: TGTGCCAGCAGCCAAGCAGGAAGCGCTCACACTGAAGCTTTCTTT. This translates into CASSQAGSAHTEAFF.

The V gene is TRBV12-3 or TRBV12-4, the J gene TRBJ1-1; 8 positions match TRBD1. The V gene end was trimmed by 7 bases and the J gene end by 3 bases; junction bases not matched to a gene: 7. The length of the CDR3 is 14 residues. CDR3 DNA sequence: TGTGCCAGCACTAACAGGGGGTCGGACACTGAAGCTTTCTTT. Protein sequence: CASTNRGSDTEAFF.

This chain connects TRBV20-1 to TRBJ1-1; D uncertain. CDR3 size: 13 residues. CDR1 and CDR2 (germline): DFQATT, SNEGSKA (reference sequence). The V end lost 2 bases, the J end lost 0 bases, and 7 bases lay between the germline ends. CDR3 in amino acids: CSARSPMNTEAFF. CDR3 sequence (DNA): TGCAGTGCTAGAAGCCCGATGAACACTGAAGCTTTCTTT.

The chain couples TRBV11-2 to TRBJ2-3; D may be TRBD2 (5 bases). V lost 5 bases and J lost 7, with 10 bases in between. The CDR3 runs to 12 residues. Germline CDR1 reads SGHAT; CDR2 reads FQNNGV. In DNA, the CDR3 is TGTGCCAGCAGCGCGGAGGAAAATACGCAGTATTTT. This gives the protein CASSAEENTQYF.

The genes are TRBV6-5 and TRBJ1-6; 7 nucleotides match TRBD1. The CDR3 contains 18 residues. V shed 0 bases, J shed 10 bases, and the junction held 15 bases outside the gene matches. Germline CDR1 is MNHEY and CDR2 is SVGAGI. This chain's CDR3 is CASSYSGPTTGSRSPLHF. DNA for the CDR3: TGTGCCAGCAGTTACTCGGGCCCCACGACAGGGTCAAGATCACCCCTCCACTTT.

This chain connects TRBV20-1 to TRBJ1-6; TRBD1 agrees at 9 bases. Losses at the gene ends were 5 bases for V and 7 bases for J; bases not matched to a gene: 9. Germline V gene lookup returns CDR1 DFQATT and CDR2 SNEGSKA (reference sequence). This CDR3 region has 15 residues. CDR3 nucleotide sequence: TGCAGTGCTTCGCCGGGACAGGGTGGGAATTCACCCCTCCACTTT. Its protein product is CSASPGQGGNSPLHF.

The chain uses TRBV29-1 and TRBJ2-1; TRBD2 agrees at 9 bases. The CDR3 totals 13 residues. The junction had 4 bases not matched to a gene; V was cut back by 6 bases and J by 4 bases. Germline V gene sequence: CDR1 SQVTM, CDR2 ANQGSEA. This CDR3 is CSVRGGLYNEQFF. In DNA, the CDR3 is TGCAGCGTGCGGGGGGGCCTTTACAATGAGCAGTTCTTC.

The chain is built from TRBV27 and TRBJ1-1; D remains ambiguous. Trimming cost V 5 bases and J 2 bases, with 9 bases left between them. The CDR3 is 13 amino acids. Germline V gene data show CDR1 as MNHEY and CDR2 as SMNVEV (reference sequence). The CDR3 loop is CASSEDQNTEAFF. The DNA for the CDR3 is TGTGCCAGCAGTGAGGACCAAAACACTGAAGCTTTCTTT.

The rearrangement joins TRBV7-2 to TRBJ1-1; D is ambiguous. CDR3 length: 13 residues. CDR1 and CDR2 (germline): SGHTA, FQGNSA. The V and J ends lost 5 bases and 4 bases respectively, with 11 bases between them. The chain's CDR3 is CASSRGLTTEAFF. CDR3 nucleotide sequence: TGTGCCAGCAGCCGGGGTCTGACCACTGAAGCTTTCTTT.

This clonotype has ten or more counts. This chain joins TRBV29-1 and TRBJ2-3, with a weak D call TRBD1 (8 bases). Germline CDR1 and CDR2: SQVTM and ANQGSEA. V lost 6 bases and J 0 bases, leaving 16 bases between the germline ends. This CDR3 is 15 amino acids long. This CDR3 reads CSVAKQGGSTDTQYF. CDR3 nucleotides: TGCAGCGTCGCCAAACAGGGGGGGAGCACAGATACGCAGTATTTT.

V and J are TRBV24-1 and TRBJ2-1; 8 bases fit TRBD1. CDR3 length: 16 residues. With 0 bases clipped from V and 7 bases from J, the junction kept 7 bases outside the gene matches. Germline assignment: CDR1 KGHDR and CDR2 SFDVKD. CDR3 sequence reads: CATSDLGQGAWNEQFF. CDR3 bases: TGTGCCACCAGTGATTTGGGTCAGGGGGCCTGGAATGAGCAGTTCTTC.

J is TRBJ1-1 and V is TRBV4-3; 7 nucleotides align to TRBD1. The CDR3 is 15 amino acids. V shed 0 bases and J 3 bases; nucleotides not matched to a gene: 4. Germline CDR1 reads LGHNA; CDR2 reads YSLEER. The CDR3 here is CASSQEGQLYTEAFF. Here the CDR3 DNA reads TGCGCCAGCAGCCAAGAGGGACAGTTATACACTGAAGCTTTCTTT.

The chain combines TRBV11-2 with TRBJ1-1, with D unclear. The germline CDR1 and CDR2 sequences are SGHAT and FQNNGV. The CDR3 runs 12 residues. Trimming shortened V by 0 bases and J by 3 bases, and 2 bases separated the two germline ends. The CDR3 bases are TGTGCCAGCAGCTTAGAGTACACTGAAGCTTTCTTT. This gives the protein CASSLEYTEAFF.

The rearrangement uses TRBV14 and TRBJ1-2; no clear D. The germline V gene encodes CDR1 SGHDN and CDR2 FVKESK. The CDR3 runs to 13 residues. Deletions cut 4 bases from V and 6 bases from J, with 12 bases between. CDR3 sequence reads: CASSLGRRNGYTF. Written as DNA, the CDR3 is TGTGCCAGCAGCCTAGGAAGGCGAAATGGCTACACCTTC.

This clonotype turned up a few times. The chain uses TRBV11-2 and TRBJ2-3; D call uncertain. Trimming shortened V by 1 base and J by 2 bases, and 13 bases separated the two germline ends. The germline V gene has CDR1 SGHAT and CDR2 FQNNGV. The CDR3 runs 16 residues. CDR3 sequence reads: CASSLVEVLPTDTQYF. Here the CDR3 DNA reads TGTGCCAGCAGCTTAGTTGAAGTCCTACCCACAGATACGCAGTATTTT.

The gene calls are TRBV27 and TRBJ2-7, with TRBD1 identical over 8 bases. Germline-derived CDR1 and CDR2 are MNHEY and SMNVEV (reference sequence). V lost 6 bases to trimming and J lost 0 bases; unmatched junction nucleotides: 10. The CDR3 has 16 amino acids. The CDR3 here is CASRPYRDRRSYEQYF. The CDR3 nucleotides read TGTGCCAGCAGACCCTACCGGGACAGGCGCTCCTACGAGCAGTACTTC.

The V and J genes are TRBV7-9 and TRBJ2-1; D is perhaps TRBD1 or TRBD2 (6 bases each). The CDR3 has 16 residues. Germline CDR1 is SEHNR and CDR2 is FQNEAQ (reference sequence). The V and J ends lost 2 bases and 7 bases respectively, with 18 bases between them. The CDR3 DNA reads TGTGCCAGCAGCTTAACGAAAGGGGGGCTACTAAATGAGCAGTTCTTC. Protein: CASSLTKGGLLNEQFF.

This clonotype was seen only a few times. Here the CDR3 reads CASSYSTDEQYF. CDR3 in DNA: TGTGCCAGCAGTTACTCGACGGACGAGCAGTACTTC. The chain carries TRBV6-2 or TRBV6-3 and TRBJ2-7; D is unclear. Trimming stripped 0 bases from V and 5 bases from J, with 5 bases between. The CDR3 length is 12 residues. Germline CDR1 MNHEY, CDR2 SVGEGT.

The chain links TRBV12-3 or TRBV12-4 to TRBJ1-1; maybe TRBD1 (5 bases). The CDR3 runs 16 residues. V lost 3 bases and J 5 bases, leaving 19 bases between the germline ends. The CDR3 protein is CASSFPQGPTGTEAFF. Here the CDR3 DNA reads TGTGCCAGCAGTTTCCCTCAGGGTCCAACGGGGACTGAAGCTTTCTTT.